Following are 30 T cell receptor beta chains from one sample sequenced in a study of control samples from healthy donors and cancer patients. This table comes from immunoSEQ multiplex PCR, and its TCRdb copy is limited to in-frame clones, with some not included. The sample carries 100,000 to 150,000 clones, just under 90% recorded once. Sequencing input: blood. These receptor sequences come from a man aged 30 to 39 in good health.

V usage is TRBV12-3 or TRBV12-4 and J usage is TRBJ1-6; D ambiguous. V lost 7 bases and J 10 bases, leaving 11 bases between the germline ends. CDR3 size: 12 residues. The DNA of the CDR3 is TGTGCCAGCACTCTCGACCGATCACCCCTCCACTTT. Its translation is CASTLDRSPLHF.

This clone was counted only a few times. The chain couples TRBV2 to TRBJ1-5, with D unresolved. V lost 0 bases and J lost 7, with 13 bases in between. In germline, CDR1 is SNHLY, CDR2 FYNNEI. The CDR3 contains 15 residues. The CDR3 reads CASSEALGEGQPQHF. CDR3 nucleotides: TGTGCCAGCAGTGAAGCGCTCGGCGAGGGACAGCCCCAGCATTTT.

This clone was picked up one time. V gene TRBV25-1 combines with J gene TRBJ1-2; no definite D call. The V and J ends lost 4 bases and 8 bases respectively, with 8 bases between them. Per germline, CDR1 MGHDK and CDR2 SYGVNS. The CDR3 contains 11 residues. The CDR3 region is CASSVGVGYTF. In DNA, the CDR3 is TGTGCCAGCAGTGTCGGGGTGGGCTACACCTTC.

This chain uses TRBV5-4 with TRBJ2-3, with 9 bases identical to TRBD1. CDR3 length: 15 residues. Germline assignment: CDR1 SGHNT and CDR2 YYREEE (reference sequence). The V segment lost 3 bases and the J segment 6 bases; nucleotides outside the gene matches: 8. CDR3: CASSSRTGVWDTQYF. The CDR3 DNA reads TGTGCCAGCAGCTCTCGGACAGGGGTGTGGGATACGCAGTATTTT.

CDR3 sequence (DNA): TGTGCCTGGGAGACAGGCTCCTACGAGCAGTACTTC. Translating it yields CAWETGSYEQYF. The genes are TRBV30 and TRBJ2-7, with D tentatively TRBD1 (6 bases). Per the germline V gene, CDR1 is GTSNPN and CDR2 is SVGIG (reference sequence). Trimming cost V 5 bases and J 0 bases, with 8 bases left between them. This CDR3 contains 12 residues.

The chain recombines TRBV30 with TRBJ1-2, with 8 bases fitting TRBD1. This CDR3 region has 12 residues. The V gene's germline CDR1 is GTSNPN and CDR2 SVGIG (reference sequence). With V trimmed by 5 bases and J by 4 bases, 3 bases remained unmatched. The CDR3 loop reads CAWGQGPYGYTF. The CDR3 DNA sequence: TGTGCCTGGGGACAGGGACCCTATGGCTACACCTTC. The full variable domain, rest sourced from reference TRBV30 and TRBJ1-2, is SQTIHQWPATLVQPVGSPLSLECTVEGTSNPNLYWYRQAAGRGLQLLFYSVGIGQISSEVPQNLSASRPQDRQFILSSKKLLLSDSGFYLCAWGQGPYGYTFGSGTRLTVV.

The chain uses TRBV7-2 and TRBJ1-2, with 9 bases aligning to TRBD1. Germline CDR1 SGHTA, CDR2 FQGNSA. Unmatched junction bases numbered 11, after V lost 4 bases and J lost 8 bases. CDR3 size: 15 residues. DNA for the CDR3: TGTGCCAGCAGCTCCCGGAGGACAGGGGAGGAGGGCTACACCTTC. Its protein product is CASSSRRTGEEGYTF.

The V gene is TRBV30, the J gene TRBJ2-1; 11 bases agree with TRBD2. Germline-derived CDR1 and CDR2 are GTSNPN and SVGIG (reference sequence). This CDR3 is built from 13 residues. After removal of 5 bases from V and 6 bases from J, the junction contained 3 bases not matched to a gene. CDR3 loop: CAWDTSGGNEQFF. The CDR3 DNA follows: TGTGCCTGGGACACTAGCGGGGGCAATGAGCAGTTCTTC.

V and J are TRBV6-4 and TRBJ2-1, with TRBD2 identical over 12 bases. Germline assignment: CDR1 MRHNA and CDR2 SNTAGT. The CDR3 is made up of 15 amino acids. Trimming at V came to 6 bases and at J to 9 bases, leaving 9 bases not matched to a gene. For the CDR3, the DNA is TGTGCCAGCAGGCCCCTAGCGGGGGGGCTGGGTGAGCAGTTCTTC. This gives the protein CASRPLAGGLGEQFF.

J is TRBJ1-1 and V is TRBV28, with D unclear. Trimming pared 6 bases from V and 6 bases from J, leaving 17 bases between. The germline CDR1 and CDR2 sequences are MDHEN and SYDVKM. The CDR3 has 14 amino acids. Here the CDR3 DNA reads TGTGCCAGCAGCCCCACCGGGGTTGGGGCTGAAGCTTTCTTT. Translation gives CASSPTGVGAEAFF. The full variable domain, completed using reference TRBV28 and TRBJ1-1, is DVKVTQSSRYLVKRTGEKVFLECVQDMDHENMFWYRQDPGLGLRLIYFSYDVKMKEKGDIPEGYSVSREKKERFSLILESASTNQTSMYLCASSPTGVGAEAFFGQGTRLTVV.

The rearrangement joins TRBV6-6 to TRBJ1-4; perhaps TRBD1 as D (6 bases). CDR3 length: 13 amino acids. Germline CDR1 reads MNHNY; CDR2 reads SVGAGI (reference sequence). Trimming left V 6 bases short and J 10 bases short, with 15 bases between. CDR3 DNA sequence: TGTGCCAGCAGCCCAACAGGGTTGGGAAAACTGTTTTTT. This gives the protein CASSPTGLGKLFF.

This clone has a handful of counts. The CDR3: CASSEFVETNEKLFF. The CDR3 coding sequence is TGTGCCAGCAGTGAATTCGTGGAAACTAATGAAAAACTGTTTTTT. The chain is built from TRBV6-1 and TRBJ1-4; no firm D call. CDR3 size: 15 residues. The V end was cut by 2 bases, the J end by 1 base, with 8 bases between. The germline V gene encodes CDR1 MNHNS and CDR2 SASEGT.

This clone has a single count. V and J are TRBV10-2 and TRBJ1-6; D unclear. Germline V gene data show CDR1 as WSHSY and CDR2 as SAAADI. V was pared by 6 bases and J by 10 bases, with 16 bases between. The CDR3 has 14 residues. CDR3 loop: CASRETGSGSPLHF. In DNA form, the CDR3 reads TGCGCCAGCAGGGAGACGGGGAGCGGGTCACCCCTCCACTTT.

This sequence joins TRBV6-5 and TRBJ1-2; TRBD1 might be the D (5 bases). CDR3 length: 15 amino acids. V lost 0 bases and J 3 bases, leaving 11 bases between the germline ends. Looked up from germline, CDR1 is MNHEY and CDR2 is SVGAGI. In nucleotides, the CDR3 is TGTGCCAGCAGTTACTCTGGCAGGGCCTACTATGGCTACACCTTC. The encoded protein is CASSYSGRAYYGYTF.

The J gene is TRBJ1-3, the V gene TRBV6-4, with a possible D match to TRBD1 (5 bases). Germline V gene sequence: CDR1 MRHNA, CDR2 SNTAGT. The CDR3 totals 12 residues. V lost 8 bases and J 4 bases, leaving 9 bases between the germline ends. The CDR3 loop reads CASPRTGNTIYF. The DNA of the CDR3 is TGTGCCAGCCCGCGGACAGGAAACACCATATATTTT.

For the CDR3, the DNA is TGTGCCAGCAGCTTACAGGGGAGGAACGAGCAGTACGTC. Translated, it gives CASSLQGRNEQYV. J is TRBJ2-7 and V is TRBV2; the D gene is possibly TRBD1 (7 bases). From germline, CDR1 is SNHLY and CDR2 FYNNEI. Trimming took 6 bases from V and 5 from J, leaving 14 bases between them. The CDR3 is 13 amino acids.

The chain carries TRBV30 and TRBJ1-4, with D unresolved. The CDR3 is 11 amino acids. Trimming took 2 bases from V and 8 from J, leaving 6 bases between them. The germline CDR1 and CDR2 sequences are GTSNPN and SVGIG (reference sequence). In DNA form, the CDR3 reads TGTGCCTGGAGTCCCGGGGAAAAACTGTTTTTT. This gives the protein CAWSPGEKLFF.

This clone has just a few counts. This chain connects TRBV13 to TRBJ2-4; a possible D gene is TRBD1 (5 bases). The germline gives CDR1 PRHDT, CDR2 FYEKMQ (reference sequence). The germline V and J ends were trimmed by 3 bases and 6 bases, with 12 bases remaining between them. The CDR3 is made up of 14 amino acids. The CDR3 protein is CASSFTGSPNIQYF. The CDR3 DNA follows: TGTGCCAGCAGCTTTACAGGCAGTCCAAACATTCAGTACTTC.

The rearrangement joins TRBV5-1 to TRBJ2-7, with 9 bases aligning to TRBD1. Unmatched junction bases numbered 8, after V lost 0 bases and J lost 13 bases. The germline CDR1 and CDR2 sequences are SGHRS and YFSETQ. The length of the CDR3 is 13 residues. The CDR3, as DNA: TGCGCCAGCAGCTTGGACTCTACAGGGGGCAGCTACTTC. Protein: CASSLDSTGGSYF.

The CDR3 protein is CASSVEGDSAGTF. Written as DNA, the CDR3 is TGTGCCAGCAGCGTAGAGGGGGACAGCGCGGGCACCTTC. The chain couples TRBV9 to TRBJ1-2, with 7 bases matching TRBD1. Germline CDR1 SGDLS, CDR2 YYNGEE. The CDR3 contains 13 residues. V gave up 0 bases and J gave up 13 bases; unmatched junction bases: 9. Based on the CDR3 plus reference TRBV9 and TRBJ1-2, the full variable domain is DSGVTQTPKHLITATGQRVTLRCSPRSGDLSVYWYQQSLDQGLQFLIQYYNGEERAKGNILERFSAQQFPDLHSELNLSSLELGDSALYFCASSVEGDSAGTFGSGTRLTVV.

V usage is TRBV5-1 and J usage is TRBJ1-1, with 7 bases that match TRBD1. There are 13 residues in the CDR3. V shed 4 bases and J 2 bases; nucleotides not matched to a gene: 2. Germline CDR1 reads SGHRS; CDR2 reads YFSETQ. CDR3 amino acids: CASSRQGNTEAFF. The DNA for the CDR3 is TGCGCCAGCAGCCGACAGGGTAACACTGAAGCTTTCTTT.

The CDR3 region is CSASPGGNQPQHF. CDR3 bases: TGCAGTGCTAGTCCGGGGGGCAATCAGCCCCAGCATTTT. J is TRBJ1-5 and V is TRBV20-1; D may be TRBD1 (5 bases). Trimming pared 3 bases from V and 2 bases from J, leaving 8 bases between. This CDR3 is 13 amino acids long. The germline V gene encodes CDR1 DFQATT and CDR2 SNEGSKA (reference sequence).

The V and J genes are TRBV25-1 and TRBJ1-5, with D perhaps TRBD1 (5 bases). The CDR3 is 12 residues long. The germline V and J ends were trimmed by 6 bases and 7 bases, with 10 bases remaining between them. Germline values: CDR1 MGHDK, CDR2 SYGVNS. The CDR3 nucleotides are TGTGCCAGCAGCAAGCAGGGCCAGCCCCAGCATTTT. Amino acids: CASSKQGQPQHF.

This clone was found once. This chain joins TRBV24-1 and TRBJ1-5; D gene uncertain. This CDR3 has 12 residues. Germline CDR1 is KGHDR and CDR2 is SFDVKD. The germline V and J ends were trimmed by 5 bases and 4 bases, with 5 bases remaining between them. CDR3 nucleotides: TGTGCCACCAGTGCGGGGAATCAGCCCCAGCATTTT. Protein: CATSAGNQPQHF.

This sequence joins TRBV3-1 (or the pseudogene TRBV3-2) and TRBJ1-2; D not resolved. This CDR3 spans 11 amino acids. Germline-derived CDR1 and CDR2 are LGHDT and YNNKEL (reference sequence). Trimming removed 6 bases from V and 0 bases from J, with 2 bases in between. DNA of the CDR3: TGTGCCAGCAGTTCTAACTATGGCTACACCTTC. This codes for CASSSNYGYTF.

This chain links TRBV9 with TRBJ2-3, with D uncertain. Trimming removed 4 bases from V and 0 bases from J, with 24 bases in between. Germline lookup yields CDR1 SGDLS and CDR2 YYNGEE. This CDR3 has 19 residues. In DNA, the CDR3 is TGTGCCAGCAGCCCCCACGTTGAGCAGTCTGTGGGGAGCACAGATACGCAGTATTTT. Protein: CASSPHVEQSVGSTDTQYF. Variable domain in full (rest from reference TRBV9 and TRBJ2-3): DSGVTQTPKHLITATGQRVTLRCSPRSGDLSVYWYQQSLDQGLQFLIQYYNGEERAKGNILERFSAQQFPDLHSELNLSSLELGDSALYFCASSPHVEQSVGSTDTQYFGPGTRLTVL.

The chain has TRBV6-6 and TRBJ2-2; D gene ambiguous. The CDR3 loop spans 11 amino acids. Trimming took 5 bases from V and 4 from J, leaving 2 bases between them. Per the germline V gene, CDR1 is MNHNY and CDR2 is SVGAGI (reference sequence). CDR3 protein: CASSTTGELFF. In nucleotides, the CDR3 is TGTGCCAGCAGTACCACCGGGGAGCTGTTTTTT.

This clone occurred once. The chain links TRBV19 to TRBJ2-4; 7 bases align to TRBD1. CDR3 length: 18 residues. Germline CDR1 reads LNHDA; CDR2 reads SQIVND (reference sequence). J lost 0 bases, V lost 3 bases, and 11 bases had no gene match. The CDR3 DNA is TGTGCCAGTAGTATCACAGGGGCCTTCGGTCTAGCCAAAAACATTCAGTACTTC. Translating gives CASSITGAFGLAKNIQYF.

The V and J genes are TRBV7-2 and TRBJ2-1; 11 bases fit TRBD2. The V gene's germline CDR1 is SGHTA and CDR2 FQGNSA. The CDR3 has 16 residues. J was trimmed by 6 bases and V by 9 bases; bases with no gene match: 13. In DNA form, the CDR3 reads TGTGCCAGTTTACTAGCGGGGGCCGGCTACGCCAATGAGCAGTTCTTC. Its protein is CASLLAGAGYANEQFF.

The chain couples TRBV18 to TRBJ2-3, with 10 bases aligning to TRBD1. In germline, CDR1 is KGHSH, CDR2 LQKENI. The trim removed 1 base at V and 4 bases at J, leaving 5 bases unmatched. This CDR3 region has 16 residues. CDR3 region: CASSPLGTGAADTQYF. CDR3 nucleotide sequence: TGTGCCAGCTCACCACTGGGGACAGGGGCCGCAGATACGCAGTATTTT. The whole variable domain, filled in from reference TRBV18 and TRBJ2-3, reads NAGVMQNPRHLVRRRGQEARLRCSPMKGHSHVYWYRQLPEEGLKFMVYLQKENIIDESGMPKERFSAEFPKEGPSILRIQQVVRGDSAAYFCASSPLGTGAADTQYFGPGTRLTVL.